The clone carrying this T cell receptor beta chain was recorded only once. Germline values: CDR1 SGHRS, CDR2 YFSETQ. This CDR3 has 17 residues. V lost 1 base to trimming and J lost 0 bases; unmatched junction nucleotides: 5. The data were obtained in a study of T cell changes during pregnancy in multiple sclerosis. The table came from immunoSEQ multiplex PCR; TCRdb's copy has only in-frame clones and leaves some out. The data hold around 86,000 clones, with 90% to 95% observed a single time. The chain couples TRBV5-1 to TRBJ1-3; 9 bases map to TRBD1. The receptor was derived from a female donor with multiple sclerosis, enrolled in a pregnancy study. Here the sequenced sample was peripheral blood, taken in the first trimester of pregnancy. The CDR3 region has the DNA TGCGCCAGCAGCTTGAGGGGACAGGGAGGCTCTGGAAACACCATATATTTT. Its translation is CASSLRGQGGSGNTIYF.